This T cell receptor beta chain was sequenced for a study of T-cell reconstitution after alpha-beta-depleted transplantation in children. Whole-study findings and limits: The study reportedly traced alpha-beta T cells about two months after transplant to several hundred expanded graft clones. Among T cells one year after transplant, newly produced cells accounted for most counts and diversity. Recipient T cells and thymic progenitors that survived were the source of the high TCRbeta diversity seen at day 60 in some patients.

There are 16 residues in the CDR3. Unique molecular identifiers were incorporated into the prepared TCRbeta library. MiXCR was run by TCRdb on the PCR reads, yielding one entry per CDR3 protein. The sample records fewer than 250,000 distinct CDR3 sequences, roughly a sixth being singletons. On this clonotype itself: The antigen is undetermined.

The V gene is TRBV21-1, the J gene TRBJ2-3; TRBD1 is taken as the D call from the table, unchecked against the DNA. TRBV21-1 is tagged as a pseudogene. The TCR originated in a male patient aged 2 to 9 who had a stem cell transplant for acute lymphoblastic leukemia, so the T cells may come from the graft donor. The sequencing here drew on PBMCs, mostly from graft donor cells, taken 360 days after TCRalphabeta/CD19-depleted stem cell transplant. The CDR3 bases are TGTGCCAGCAGCACCGCGAGGGGGCAGCGCACAGATACGCAGTATTTT. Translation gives CASSTARGQRTDTQYF.